This T cell receptor beta chain was found in a study of blood T cell repertoires in COVID-19. Using immunoSEQ multiplex PCR, the repertoire was profiled, and TCRdb retains in-frame clones only, with some absent. The sample has 50,000 or so clones; around nine tenths are singletons. Germline V CDR1 and CDR2: WNHNN, SYGVQD (reference sequence). The V and J ends lost 3 bases and 6 bases respectively, with 6 bases between them. The CDR3 contains 12 residues. Sequenced: peripheral blood. The receptor was isolated from a human donor in a cohort sampled during active COVID-19. This chain joins TRBV10-1 and TRBJ1-5; possible D gene TRBD1, 5 bases. The CDR3 is CASSEGAQPQHF. CDR3 sequence (DNA): TGCGCCAGCAGTGAAGGGGCTCAGCCCCAGCATTTT.